These 27 T cell receptor beta chains share one sample of origin, sequenced in a study of blood T cell repertoires in COVID-19. This table comes from immunoSEQ multiplex PCR, and its TCRdb copy is limited to in-frame clones, with some not included. Altogether roughly 360,000 clones are present, approximately 87% being singletons, with the ten largest covering more than 0.85%. The sequencing input was PBMCs or T cells enriched from blood (not recorded which). These receptors all stem from a woman aged 30 to 39 with acute COVID-19.

This chain connects TRBV6-5 to TRBJ2-7; TRBD1 aligns across 8 bases. Germline lookup yields CDR1 MNHEY and CDR2 SVGAGI. The CDR3 is 14 amino acids. The V and J ends lost 6 bases and 4 bases, in that order; junction bases with no gene match: 8. The CDR3 DNA reads as TGTGCCAGCAGGGACCGGACAGGGTTTTACGAGCAGTACTTC. Its protein is CASRDRTGFYEQYF.

This clone was observed a single time. The chain joins TRBV10-3 to TRBJ2-1, with TRBD2 identical over 7 bases. Germline V CDR1 and CDR2: ENHRY, SYGVKD. J lost 0 bases, V lost 4 bases, and 3 bases had no gene match. The CDR3 consists of 15 residues. The CDR3 loop reads CAISAGGSSYNEQFF. CDR3 DNA: TGTGCCATCAGTGCCGGCGGGAGCTCCTACAATGAGCAGTTCTTC.

V gene TRBV7-9 combines with J gene TRBJ2-2; a possible D gene is TRBD1 (6 bases). Germline V gene lookup returns CDR1 SEHNR and CDR2 FQNEAQ (reference sequence). V gave up 1 base and J gave up 6 bases, with 12 bases separating them. CDR3 size: 15 residues. The CDR3 is CASSLDLQGSGELFF. CDR3 nucleotides: TGTGCCAGCAGCTTAGATCTCCAGGGGTCCGGGGAGCTGTTTTTT.

This clone has just a few counts. The chain couples TRBV2 to TRBJ2-6, with TRBD1 matching 8 bases. The CDR3 contains 17 residues. Trimming cost V 4 bases and J 0 bases; bases outside gene matches: 5. The germline V gene has CDR1 SNHLY and CDR2 FYNNEI. This CDR3 is CASSVAGGSSGANVLTF. As DNA, the CDR3 is TGTGCCAGCAGTGTGGCAGGGGGCAGCTCTGGGGCCAACGTCCTGACTTTC.

This clone has only one observation. V usage is TRBV10-2 and J usage is TRBJ1-2; TRBD1 matches 8 bases. Germline V gene lookup returns CDR1 WSHSY and CDR2 SAAADI. The CDR3 spans 15 residues. With V trimmed by 7 bases and J by 1 base, 8 bases remained unmatched. The CDR3 bases are TGCGCCAGCACCCGAGAGACAGGGGTTAACTATGGCTACACCTTC. Its protein is CASTRETGVNYGYTF.

V usage is TRBV4-1 and J usage is TRBJ2-3, with TRBD2 matching over 10 bases. CDR3 length: 15 residues. Germline V gene lookup returns CDR1 MGHRA and CDR2 YSYEKL. Trimming took 4 bases from V and 5 from J; bases not matched to a gene: 6. CDR3 DNA: TGCGCCAGCAGCCTTATAGCGGGGGGATTAGATACGCAGTATTTT. Translation gives CASSLIAGGLDTQYF.

The chain joins TRBV24-1 to TRBJ2-7; TRBD1 might be the D (6 bases). Germline CDR1 KGHDR, CDR2 SFDVKD. V was pared by 3 bases and J by 0 bases, with 8 bases between. The CDR3 sequence is 14 residues long. The CDR3 coding sequence is TGTGCCACCAGTGATAGGGACAACTCCTACGAGCAGTACTTC. This sequence encodes CATSDRDNSYEQYF.

This chain links TRBV30 with TRBJ1-3; tentative D call: TRBD1 (5 bases). V shed 4 bases and J shed 0 bases, with 16 bases lying between them. The CDR3 sequence is 16 residues long. CDR1 and CDR2 from the germline V gene are GTSNPN and SVGIG (reference sequence). The CDR3 sequence: CAWNGLHRGSGNTIYF. For the CDR3, the DNA is TGTGCCTGGAACGGACTACATAGGGGCTCTGGAAACACCATATATTTT.

This clone was counted a single time. The chain employs TRBV5-6 and TRBJ1-2; D gene unclear. Germline V gene sequence: CDR1 SGHDT, CDR2 YYEEEE. Deletions cut 4 bases from V and 7 bases from J, with 14 bases between. CDR3 size: 13 residues. CDR3 loop: CASSPTSGVGYTF. The CDR3 region has the DNA TGTGCCAGCAGCCCGACGAGCGGGGTTGGCTACACCTTC.

The rearrangement links TRBV24-1 to TRBJ1-5; TRBD1 matches at 10 bases. The CDR3 spans 17 residues. Unmatched junction bases numbered 6, after V lost 2 bases and J lost 3 bases. CDR1 is KGHDR and CDR2 is SFDVKD in the germline V gene. This CDR3 reads CATSDSARQGANQPQHF. CDR3 in DNA: TGTGCCACCAGTGATTCCGCACGACAGGGGGCCAATCAGCCCCAGCATTTT.

Written as DNA, the CDR3 is TGTGCCACGTGGACTGGGAGCGGGGGGTCCACAGATACGCAGTATTTT. Amino acid sequence: CATWTGSGGSTDTQYF. This chain links TRBV15 with TRBJ2-3; TRBD2 matches at 9 bases. With 9 bases clipped from V and 2 bases from J, the junction kept 12 bases outside the gene matches. Germline V gives CDR1 LNHNV, CDR2 YYDKDF (reference sequence). The CDR3 is made up of 16 amino acids.

V and J are TRBV7-2 and TRBJ1-5, with D tentatively TRBD1 (6 bases). From germline, CDR1 is SGHTA and CDR2 FQGNSA. The CDR3 is 14 residues long. The V gene lost 5 bases and the J gene lost 3 bases, with 11 bases spanning the gap. The CDR3 DNA reads as TGTGCCAGCAGCCGGGGGGCGAACAATCAGCCCCAGCATTTT. This sequence encodes CASSRGANNQPQHF.

The V and J genes are TRBV11-2 and TRBJ2-7; TRBD1 agrees at 7 bases. This CDR3 has 17 residues. V dropped 5 bases and J dropped 4; count of bases not matched to a gene: 17. Germline V CDR1 and CDR2: SGHAT, FQNNGV. CDR3 sequence reads: CASSPIITRTGSYEQYF. The CDR3 DNA reads as TGTGCCAGCAGCCCTATTATTACGCGGACAGGATCTTACGAGCAGTACTTC.

This chain joins TRBV7-6 and TRBJ2-7; no reliable D call. This CDR3 contains 12 residues. Germline-derived CDR1 and CDR2 are SGHVS and FNYEAQ. V was trimmed by 3 bases and J by 0 bases, leaving 3 bases between them. Here the CDR3 DNA reads TGTGCCAGCAGCTTGAGCTCCTACGAGCAGTACTTC. Its translation: CASSLSSYEQYF. The whole variable domain, filled in from reference TRBV7-6 and TRBJ2-7, reads GAGVSQSPRYKVTKRGQDVALRCDPISGHVSLYWYRQALGQGPEFLTYFNYEAQQDKSGLPNDRFSAERPEGSISTLTIQRTEQRDSAMYRCASSLSSYEQYFGPGTRLTVT.

V is TRBV30 and J is TRBJ2-7; a weak D match, TRBD1 (5 bases). V lost 8 bases, J lost 2 bases, and 10 bases lay in between. The CDR3 is made up of 11 amino acids. CDR1 is GTSNPN, CDR2 SVGIG, per germline (reference sequence). CDR3 protein: CAGRGPYEQYF. The CDR3 DNA reads TGTGCCGGAAGGGGTCCCTACGAGCAGTACTTC.

J is TRBJ2-7 and V is TRBV29-1, with D hard to call. CDR3 size: 12 residues. The germline gives CDR1 SQVTM, CDR2 ANQGSEA. The ends were cut back, 2 bases at V and 0 bases at J, with 5 bases in the middle. The CDR3 loop reads CSVETTSYEQYF. The CDR3, as DNA: TGCAGCGTTGAAACTACCTCCTACGAGCAGTACTTC.

The chain joins TRBV21-1 to TRBJ1-2. TRBV21-1 is marked as a pseudogene. The CDR3 sequence is 16 residues long. The CDR3 nucleotides read TGTGCCAGCAGCATATCCCGCCCAGGGAGGCGCTATGGCTACACCTTC. Its translation is CASSISRPGRRYGYTF.

The chain links TRBV28 to TRBJ1-1; 8 bases agree with TRBD1. J gave up 7 bases and V 6 bases, and 13 bases lay outside the gene matches. The CDR3 is 15 amino acids. The V gene's germline CDR1 is MDHEN and CDR2 SYDVKM. The CDR3 reads CASRLTQGALSEAFF. The DNA of the CDR3 is TGTGCCAGCAGGCTTACTCAGGGGGCGCTTAGTGAAGCTTTCTTT.

The chain joins TRBV7-2 to TRBJ2-2; the D gene is possibly TRBD2 (5 bases). The V and J ends lost 5 bases and 2 bases respectively, with 18 bases between them. From germline, CDR1 is SGHTA and CDR2 FQGNSA. The CDR3 has 17 residues. The DNA of the CDR3 is TGTGCCAGCAGCCAAATTCCGGGGAACCTTAACACCGGGGAGCTGTTTTTT. Translated: CASSQIPGNLNTGELFF.

This clone is a singleton in its sample. The J gene is TRBJ1-4, the V gene TRBV2, with 8 positions matching TRBD1. In germline, CDR1 is SNHLY, CDR2 FYNNEI. The trim removed 2 bases at V and 4 bases at J, leaving 9 bases unmatched. The CDR3 has 17 amino acids. CDR3 protein: CASSESAGGRGNEKLFF. The CDR3 DNA follows: TGTGCCAGCAGTGAATCGGCAGGGGGCCGGGGTAATGAAAAACTGTTTTTT.

The V and J genes are TRBV6-5 and TRBJ1-2; D call uncertain. The CDR3 has 14 amino acids. Trimming took off 0 bases at V and 6 bases at J, with 11 bases between the two ends. The germline V gene has CDR1 MNHEY and CDR2 SVGAGI. DNA for the CDR3: TGTGCCAGCAGTTACTCGACCGGGATCGATGGCTACACCTTC. Encoded protein: CASSYSTGIDGYTF.

The CDR3 spells CAWRGGPGELFF. CDR3 in DNA: TGTGCCTGGAGGGGGGGGCCCGGGGAGCTGTTTTTT. The rearrangement links TRBV30 to TRBJ2-2; tentatively, D is TRBD2 (7 bases). The length of the CDR3 is 12 residues. Germline V gene data show CDR1 as GTSNPN and CDR2 as SVGIG (reference sequence). Trimming took 3 bases from V and 6 from J, leaving 8 bases between them.

The J gene is TRBJ2-3, the V gene TRBV5-4; 11 bases line up with TRBD2. Per the germline V gene, CDR1 is SGHNT and CDR2 is YYREEE (reference sequence). The ends lost 4 bases at V and 5 bases at J; junction bases unmatched: 9. The CDR3 sequence is 16 residues long. The DNA for the CDR3 is TGTGCCAGCAGCGCCCGGCTAGCGGGGGGCGGAGATACGCAGTATTTT. Translating gives CASSARLAGGGDTQYF.

The V gene is TRBV27, the J gene TRBJ1-2; tentatively, D is TRBD1 (6 bases). This CDR3 comprises 15 residues. Trimming stripped 5 bases from V and 2 bases from J, with 15 bases between. Germline V gene sequence: CDR1 MNHEY, CDR2 SMNVEV (reference sequence). The CDR3 DNA reads as TGTGCCAGCAGTGAGGGGGGGGCAGGGAACTATGGCTACACCTTC. It specifies CASSEGGAGNYGYTF.

The CDR3 coding sequence is TGTGCCAGCAGCTTGGCCGGCGGGGGCTATAGCAATCAGCCCCAGCATTTT. It encodes CASSLAGGGYSNQPQHF. The chain couples TRBV5-6 to TRBJ1-5, with TRBD1 as a possible D gene (6 bases). The CDR3 covers 17 residues. The V gene lost 0 bases and the J gene lost 0 bases, with 13 bases spanning the gap. CDR1 and CDR2 (germline): SGHDT, YYEEEE. Full variable domain (rest looked up from reference TRBV5-6 and TRBJ1-5): DAGVTQSPTHLIKTRGQQVTLRCSPKSGHDTVSWYQQALGQGPQFIFQYYEEEERQRGNFPDRFSGHQFPNYSSELNVNALLLGDSALYLCASSLAGGGYSNQPQHFGDGTRLSIL.

The chain links TRBV6-5 to TRBJ1-4; 8 bases are a match to TRBD1. Germline V gene data show CDR1 as MNHEY and CDR2 as SVGAGI. J gave up 5 bases and V 4 bases, and 6 bases lay outside the gene matches. The CDR3 totals 15 residues. This chain's CDR3 is CASSSRQGTNEKLFF. The DNA for the CDR3 is TGTGCCAGCAGTTCCAGACAGGGGACAAATGAAAAACTGTTTTTT.

This clone was observed a handful of times. The chain joins TRBV12-3 or TRBV12-4 to TRBJ2-7; no firm D call. V was cut by 2 bases and J by 4 bases, with 9 bases left in between. The CDR3 runs to 13 residues. The DNA of the CDR3 is TGTGCCAGCAGTTTATCACTTCTATACGAGCAGTACTTC. Encoded protein: CASSLSLLYEQYF.